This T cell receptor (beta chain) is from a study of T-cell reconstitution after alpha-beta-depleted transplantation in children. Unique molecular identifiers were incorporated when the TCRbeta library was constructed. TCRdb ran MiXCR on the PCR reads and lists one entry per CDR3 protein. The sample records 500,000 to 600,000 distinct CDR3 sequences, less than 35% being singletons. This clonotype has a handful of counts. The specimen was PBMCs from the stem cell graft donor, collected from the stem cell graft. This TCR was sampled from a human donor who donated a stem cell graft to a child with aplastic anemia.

The CDR3 DNA reads TGTGCCAGCAGTTCGCTCCGGACAGGGAGCCGTTCACCCCTCCACTTT. This encodes CASSSLRTGSRSPLHF. The V gene is TRBV6-2 or TRBV6-3, the J gene TRBJ1-6; 8 bases map to TRBD1. Trimming took 4 bases from V and 9 from J; bases not matched to a gene: 11. The CDR3 has 16 amino acids. Germline V gene data show CDR1 as MNHEY and CDR2 as SVGEGT.